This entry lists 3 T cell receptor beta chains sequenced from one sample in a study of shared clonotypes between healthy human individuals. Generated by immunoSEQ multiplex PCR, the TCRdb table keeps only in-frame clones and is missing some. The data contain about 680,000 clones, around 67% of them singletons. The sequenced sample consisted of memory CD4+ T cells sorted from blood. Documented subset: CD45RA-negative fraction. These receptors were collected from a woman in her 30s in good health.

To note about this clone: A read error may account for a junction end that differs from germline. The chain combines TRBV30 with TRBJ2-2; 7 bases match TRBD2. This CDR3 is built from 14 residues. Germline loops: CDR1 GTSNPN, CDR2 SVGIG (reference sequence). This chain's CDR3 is CAWATSIVTGEPFF. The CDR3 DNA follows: TGTGCCTGGGCGACTAGCATCGTCACCGGGGAGCCGTTTTTT.

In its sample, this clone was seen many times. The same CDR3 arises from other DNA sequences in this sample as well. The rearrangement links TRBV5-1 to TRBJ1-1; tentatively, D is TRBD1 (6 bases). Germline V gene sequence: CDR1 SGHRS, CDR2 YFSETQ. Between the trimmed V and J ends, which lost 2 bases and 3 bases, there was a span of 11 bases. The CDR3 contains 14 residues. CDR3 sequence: CASSLGQRHTEAFF. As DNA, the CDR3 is TGCGCCAGCAGCTTAGGACAGAGACACACTGAAGCTTTCTTT.

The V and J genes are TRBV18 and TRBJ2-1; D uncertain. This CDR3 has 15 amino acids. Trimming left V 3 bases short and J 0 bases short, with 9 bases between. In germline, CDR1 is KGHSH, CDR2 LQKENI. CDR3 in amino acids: CASSPQASSYNEQFF. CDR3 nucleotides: TGTGCCAGCTCACCTCAAGCCAGCTCCTACAATGAGCAGTTCTTC. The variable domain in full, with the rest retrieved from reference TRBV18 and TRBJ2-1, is NAGVMQNPRHLVRRRGQEARLRCSPMKGHSHVYWYRQLPEEGLKFMVYLQKENIIDESGMPKERFSAEFPKEGPSILRIQQVVRGDSAAYFCASSPQASSYNEQFFGPGTRLTVL.